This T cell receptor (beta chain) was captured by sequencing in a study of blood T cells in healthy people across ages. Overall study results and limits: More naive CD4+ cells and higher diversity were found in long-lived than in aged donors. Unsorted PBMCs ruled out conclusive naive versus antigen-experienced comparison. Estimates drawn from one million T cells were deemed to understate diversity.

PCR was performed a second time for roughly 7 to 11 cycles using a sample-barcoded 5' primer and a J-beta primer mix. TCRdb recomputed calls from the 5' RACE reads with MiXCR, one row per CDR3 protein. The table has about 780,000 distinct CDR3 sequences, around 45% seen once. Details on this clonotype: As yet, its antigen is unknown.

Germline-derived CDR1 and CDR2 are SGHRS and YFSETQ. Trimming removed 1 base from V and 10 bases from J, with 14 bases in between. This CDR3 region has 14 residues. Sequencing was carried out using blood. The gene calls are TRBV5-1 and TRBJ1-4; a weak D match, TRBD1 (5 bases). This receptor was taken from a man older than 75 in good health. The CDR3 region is CASSLNQGEAKLFF. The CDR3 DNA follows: TGCGCCAGCAGCTTGAATCAAGGGGAGGCAAAACTGTTTTTT.